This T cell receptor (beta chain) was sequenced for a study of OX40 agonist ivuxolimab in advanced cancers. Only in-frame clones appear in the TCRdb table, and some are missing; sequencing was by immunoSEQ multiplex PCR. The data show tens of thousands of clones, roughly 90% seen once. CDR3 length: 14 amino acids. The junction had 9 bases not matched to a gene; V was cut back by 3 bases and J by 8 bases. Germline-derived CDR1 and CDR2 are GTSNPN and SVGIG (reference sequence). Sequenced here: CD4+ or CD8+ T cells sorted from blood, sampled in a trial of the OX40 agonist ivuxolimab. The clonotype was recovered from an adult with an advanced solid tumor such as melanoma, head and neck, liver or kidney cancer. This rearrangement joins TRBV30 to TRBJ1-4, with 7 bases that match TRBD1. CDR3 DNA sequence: TGTGCCTGGAGCCGACAGGGAGGGCACGAAAAACTGTTTTTT. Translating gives CAWSRQGGHEKLFF.